This T cell receptor beta chain was profiled in a study of response to subunit inactivated influenza vaccine. General study findings and limits: Seasonal influenza vaccination, on each occasion, was suggested by the authors to recruit few new T cells.

A single record per CDR3 protein comes from TCRdb applying MiXCR to the RT-PCR reads. The table has a few hundred thousand distinct CDR3 sequences, 22% seen once; the top ten hold over 9%. CDR1 MDHEN and CDR2 SYDVKM come from the germline V gene. The length of the CDR3 is 16 residues. Trimming took off 5 bases at V and 4 bases at J, with 18 bases between the two ends. At least ten counts were recorded for this clonotype. Its antigen remains unidentified. The chain joins TRBV28 to TRBJ1-5, with a possible D match to TRBD1 (5 bases). This clonotype was sampled from a man aged 50 to 69 who received an inactivated influenza vaccine. The material sequenced was PBMCs from blood, taken approximately 20 months after vaccination. CDR3 sequence: CASSPPTDMRNQPQHF. CDR3 in DNA: TGTGCCAGCAGTCCCCCGACGGACATGAGGAATCAGCCCCAGCATTTT.